This entry concerns a single T cell receptor beta chain. This sample was included in a study of blood T cell repertoires in COVID-19. Trimming pared 2 bases from V and 4 bases from J, leaving 7 bases between. CDR1 is MGHDK, CDR2 SYGVNS, per germline. The CDR3 extends over 13 amino acids. In the original processing: Using reference gene primer amplification, nucleated cell counts were estimated. Produced via immunoSEQ multiplex PCR; TCRdb's table is partial and in-frame only. The DNA gave D and trimming, while V, J and clone size come from that table. The profile shows more than 250,000 clones, roughly 85% of them singletons.

The source material was peripheral blood. V is TRBV25-1 and J is TRBJ2-3; D not resolved. The receptor's source is a man over 45 with active or convalescent COVID-19. DNA for the CDR3: TGTGCCAGCAGTGAACAAAAATCAGATACGCAGTATTTT. Translated, it gives CASSEQKSDTQYF.